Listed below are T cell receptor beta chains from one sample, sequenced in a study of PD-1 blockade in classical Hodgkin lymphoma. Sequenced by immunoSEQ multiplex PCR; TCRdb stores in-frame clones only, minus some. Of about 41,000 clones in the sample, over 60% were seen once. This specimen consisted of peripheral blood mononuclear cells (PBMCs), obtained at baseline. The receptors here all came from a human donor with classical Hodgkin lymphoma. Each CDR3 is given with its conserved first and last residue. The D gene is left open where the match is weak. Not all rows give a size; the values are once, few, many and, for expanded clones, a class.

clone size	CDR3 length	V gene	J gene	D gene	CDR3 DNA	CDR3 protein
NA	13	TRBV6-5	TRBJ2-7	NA	TGTGCCAGCAGTGAAGCAAGGGGCTACGAGCAGTACTTC	CASSEARGYEQYF
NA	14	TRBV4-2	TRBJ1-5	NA	TGTGCCAGCAGCCAGACAGACACCGGTTCGCCCCAGCATTTT	CASSQTDTGSPQHF
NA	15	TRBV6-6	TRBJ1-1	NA	TGTGCCAGCAGTTCACTAAGTTTAATGAACACTGAAGCTTTCTTT	CASSSLSLMNTEAFF
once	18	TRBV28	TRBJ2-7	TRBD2	TGTGCCAGCAGTTTTTATGGACTAGCGGGAAGTCTCACCTACGAGCAGTACTTC	CASSFYGLAGSLTYEQYF
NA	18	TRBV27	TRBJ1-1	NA	TGTGCCAGCAGTCCTCTAGACCCTCTAGATATATTGAACACTGAAGCTTTCTTT	CASSPLDPLDILNTEAFF
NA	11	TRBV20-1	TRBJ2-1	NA	TGCAGTGCTAGACCCGAGCCCTCATTAGTCTTC	CSARPEPSLVF
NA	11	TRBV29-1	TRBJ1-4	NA	TGCATGGCTGGGGGGTATGAAAAACTGTTTTTT	CMAGGYEKLFF
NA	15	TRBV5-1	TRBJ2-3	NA	TGCGCCAGCAGCTTCCGGCAGGGTGGCACAGATACGCAGTATTTT	CASSFRQGGTDTQYF
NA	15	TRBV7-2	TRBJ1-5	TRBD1	TGTGCCAGCAGCGTACAGGGGGCGAGCAATCAGCCCCAGCATTTT	CASSVQGASNQPQHF
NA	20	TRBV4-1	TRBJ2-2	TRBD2	TGCGCCAGCAGCCAAGATCTGGGGTCTAGCGGGAGGTTTAGCACCGGGGAGCTGTTTTTT	CASSQDLGSSGRFSTGELFF
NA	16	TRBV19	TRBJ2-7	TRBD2	TGTGCCAGTAGTATAGAAAGGACTAGCGGCCTCTACGAGCAGTACTTC	CASSIERTSGLYEQYF
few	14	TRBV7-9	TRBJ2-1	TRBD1	TGTGCCAGCACGTTGGGGACAGGGAGGAATGAGCAGTTCTTC	CASTLGTGRNEQFF
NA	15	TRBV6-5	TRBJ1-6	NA	TGTGCCAGCAGTTACCGGCGACAGTGGGGATCACCCCTCCACTTT	CASSYRRQWGSPLHF
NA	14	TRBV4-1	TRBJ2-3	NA	TGCGCCAGCAGCCAAAGGGAGAACGCAGATACGCAGTATTTT	CASSQRENADTQYF
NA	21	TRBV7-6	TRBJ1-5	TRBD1	TGTGCCAGCAGCCCGGACAGGTTTTTGGTCCTGGGCAATTATAGCAATCAGCCCCAGCATTTT	CASSPDRFLVLGNYSNQPQHF
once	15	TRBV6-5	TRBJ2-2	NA	TGTGCCACAACTCTGGGACGTCCGAGCACCGGGGAGCTGTTTTTT	CATTLGRPSTGELFF
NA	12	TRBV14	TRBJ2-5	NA	TGTGCCAGCAGCTCACTCGGGAAGACCCAGTACTTC	CASSSLGKTQYF
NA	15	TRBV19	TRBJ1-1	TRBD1	TGTGCCAGTAGTATCAAGGGGGCCATGAACACTGAAGCTTTCTTT	CASSIKGAMNTEAFF
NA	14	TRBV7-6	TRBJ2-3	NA	TGTGCCAGCAGCTTAGGAGGCCTCACAGATACGCAGTATTTT	CASSLGGLTDTQYF
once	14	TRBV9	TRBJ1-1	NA	TGTGCCAGCAGCGTAGCTCAGGGGAGCACTGAAGCTTTCTTT	CASSVAQGSTEAFF
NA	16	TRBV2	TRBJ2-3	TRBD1	TGTGCCAGCACCCGGACAGGGGGCGCTTCGGGAGATACGCAGTATTTT	CASTRTGGASGDTQYF
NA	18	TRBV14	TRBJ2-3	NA	TGTGCCAGCAGTCTCTCCCCTCGTCGGGACTTTTTCACAGATACGCAGTATTTT	CASSLSPRRDFFTDTQYF
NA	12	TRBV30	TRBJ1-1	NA	TGTGCCTGGTCACAGACGAACACTGAAGCTTTCTTT	CAWSQTNTEAFF
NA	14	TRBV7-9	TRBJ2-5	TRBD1	TGTGCCAGCAGGCAGGGGGCGAATCAAGAGACCCAGTACTTC	CASRQGANQETQYF
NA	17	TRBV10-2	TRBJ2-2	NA	TGCGCCAGCAGGGACGGGGGACTTAATATAAACACCGGGGAGCTGTTTTTT	CASRDGGLNINTGELFF
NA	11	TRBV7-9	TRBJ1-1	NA	TGTGGGAGCAACACGTACACTGAAGCTTTCTTT	CGSNTYTEAFF
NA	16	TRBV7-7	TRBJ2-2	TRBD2	TGTGCCAGCAGCCCCGGGATAGCGGGAGTAACCGGGGAGCTGTTTTTT	CASSPGIAGVTGELFF
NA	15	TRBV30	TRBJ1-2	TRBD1	TGTGCCTGGAAAGCCCCGGGACAGGGACGGAGTGGCTACACCTTC	CAWKAPGQGRSGYTF
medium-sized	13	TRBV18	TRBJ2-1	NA	TGTGCCAGCTCACCACTCCCGGGGAATGAGCAGTTCTTC	CASSPLPGNEQFF
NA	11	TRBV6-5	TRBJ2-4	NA	TGTGCCGTCAGGGAATTCGGCATTCAGTACTTC	CAVREFGIQYF
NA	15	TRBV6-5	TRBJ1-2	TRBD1	TGTGCCAGCAGCCGCCGGACAGGGGGCGCTAATGGCTACACCTTC	CASSRRTGGANGYTF